What follows is one T cell receptor (beta chain) and its context. Antigen specificity is unknown. The CDR3 consists of 16 residues. Germline values: CDR1 SGHRS, CDR2 YFSETQ. Trimming took 3 bases from V and 2 from J; bases not matched to a gene: 5. CD4+ T cells from unexposed donors were obtained before the COVID-19 pandemic (2011-2018). Isolation of CD4+ T cells took place after roughly nine days in culture. Testing used SARS-CoV-2 S/N and four cold-coronavirus spikes on unexposed-donor CD4+ T cells, cells permitting. Libraries were prepared by immunoSEQ multiplex PCR; TCRdb keeps only in-frame clonotypes and omits some of them. The table lists about 20,000 clones, around four fifths of them singletons. The data were taken from a study of CD4 T cells in relation to SARS-CoV-2 and coronaviruses. Study context: After nine to eleven days of antigen culture, PBMC TCR beta CDR3s were sequenced.

The genes are TRBV5-1 and TRBJ2-3; 11 nucleotides align to TRBD2. The TCR was taken from a human donor in good health. Sequencing input: CD4+ T cells from PBMCs, cultured in vitro. CDR3 residues: CASSSGLAGSTDTQYF. CDR3 nucleotides: TGCGCCAGCAGCTCCGGACTAGCGGGTTCCACAGATACGCAGTATTTT. Combining the CDR3 with reference TRBV5-1 and TRBJ2-3 gives the whole variable domain KAGVTQTPRYLIKTRGQQVTLSCSPISGHRSVSWYQQTPGQGLQFLFEYFSETQRNKGNFPGRFSGRQFSNSRSEMNVSTLELGDSALYLCASSSGLAGSTDTQYFGPGTRLTVL.